A single sample gave rise to the 15 T cell receptor beta chains below, sequenced in a study of cytomegalovirus exposure and HLA in healthy donors. Both 60 Vbeta primers and 13 Jbeta primers went into the PCR. Profiling relied on immunoSEQ multiplex PCR, and the TCRdb table lists in-frame clones only, not all of them. The table records 80,000 to 95,000 clones, 84% of them present only once. The material sequenced was PBMCs. Every receptor here comes from a woman between 18 and 29 years old in good health and CMV-seropositive.

The table lists this clone with a few counts. The chain couples TRBV4-2 to TRBJ1-2; D not certain. The V end lost 3 bases, the J end lost 4 bases, and 12 bases lay between the germline ends. The CDR3 loop spans 14 amino acids. CDR1 and CDR2 from the germline V gene are LGHNA and YNFKEQ. CDR3 residues: CASSHGLEGYGYTF. CDR3 sequence (DNA): TGTGCCAGCAGCCACGGACTTGAGGGCTATGGCTACACCTTC.

This clone was seen a single time. J is TRBJ2-1 and V is TRBV6-5; no reliable D call. V lost 6 bases to trimming and J lost 2 bases, with 11 bases between them. Germline V gives CDR1 MNHEY, CDR2 SVGAGI. The CDR3 consists of 14 residues. The CDR3 protein is CASRSVEAYNEQFF. As DNA, the CDR3 is TGTGCCAGCAGGAGCGTTGAGGCCTACAATGAGCAGTTCTTC.

The V call is TRBV4-2, the J call TRBJ1-3; no clear D gene. V was clipped by 0 bases and J by 0 bases, with 9 bases between them. This CDR3 has 16 amino acids. The germline CDR1 and CDR2 sequences are LGHNA and YNFKEQ. The CDR3 region is CASSQDLGGSGNTIYF. The CDR3 region has the DNA TGTGCCAGCAGCCAAGATTTAGGAGGCTCTGGAAACACCATATATTTT.

V usage is TRBV6-1 and J usage is TRBJ2-1; 8 positions agree with TRBD2. With 6 bases clipped from V and 11 bases from J, the junction kept 3 bases outside the gene matches. Germline V gives CDR1 MNHNS, CDR2 SASEGT. This CDR3 has 11 amino acids. For the CDR3, the DNA is TGTGCCAGCAGAGTAGCGGGGCAGCAGTTCTTC. Protein product: CASRVAGQQFF.

This clone appeared a single time. The chain combines TRBV19 with TRBJ1-4; 8 positions match TRBD1. The V gene's germline CDR1 is LNHDA and CDR2 SQIVND (reference sequence). The CDR3 is 16 amino acids. J was trimmed by 0 bases and V by 9 bases; bases with no gene match: 9. The CDR3 is CASKKGQETTNEKLFF. In DNA, the CDR3 is TGTGCCAGCAAGAAGGGACAGGAAACAACTAATGAAAAACTGTTTTTT.

The V gene is TRBV2, the J gene TRBJ2-1; D unclear. Trimming removed 7 bases from V and 7 bases from J, with 17 bases in between. This CDR3 is built from 14 residues. Germline values: CDR1 SNHLY, CDR2 FYNNEI. The CDR3 loop is CASKREGPINEQFF. Here the CDR3 DNA reads TGTGCCAGCAAGCGCGAAGGTCCTATAAATGAGCAGTTCTTC.

The chain carries TRBV27 and TRBJ2-7; no clear D. V gave up 6 bases and J gave up 0 bases, with 9 bases separating them. The V gene's germline CDR1 is MNHEY and CDR2 SMNVEV (reference sequence). The CDR3 extends over 13 amino acids. The CDR3 DNA sequence: TGTGCCAGCAGCTACTCCGCCTCCTACGAGCAGTACTTC. It is translated as CASSYSASYEQYF.

The chain employs TRBV6-5 and TRBJ2-2; tentatively, D is TRBD1 (5 bases). V lost 3 bases, J lost 5 bases, and 16 bases lay in between. There are 16 residues in the CDR3. Germline V gene lookup returns CDR1 MNHEY and CDR2 SVGAGI. For the CDR3, the DNA is TGTGCCAGCAGTTATCGACAGCCCGTGGGGACCGGGGAGCTGTTTTTT. This codes for CASSYRQPVGTGELFF.

The chain combines TRBV28 with TRBJ2-5; D perhaps matches TRBD2 (7 bases). Germline CDR1 reads MDHEN; CDR2 reads SYDVKM. This CDR3 spans 14 amino acids. V was shortened by 5 bases and J by 3 bases, with 13 bases between the two germline ends. DNA of the CDR3: TGTGCCAGCAGTCCGGGGGGCTTGGAAGAGACCCAGTACTTC. It encodes CASSPGGLEETQYF.

For this clone: This sample also contains other DNA sequences that code for the same CDR3. The chain combines TRBV5-6 with TRBJ1-5; D may be TRBD1 (6 bases). This CDR3 comprises 14 residues. Germline V CDR1 and CDR2: SGHDT, YYEEEE. Trimming stripped 0 bases from V and 4 bases from J, with 8 bases between. Here the CDR3 reads CASSLVQGNQPQHF. The CDR3 DNA is TGTGCCAGCAGCTTGGTACAGGGAAATCAGCCCCAGCATTTT.

The J gene is TRBJ2-5, the V gene TRBV7-9; TRBD2 aligns across 11 bases. Germline V gene sequence: CDR1 SEHNR, CDR2 FQNEAQ (reference sequence). The CDR3 is 16 amino acids. V lost 2 bases to trimming and J lost 4 bases; unmatched junction nucleotides: 6. CDR3 region: CASSLWTSGRAETQYF. CDR3 DNA sequence: TGTGCCAGCAGCTTATGGACTAGCGGGCGGGCAGAGACCCAGTACTTC.

V gene TRBV2 combines with J gene TRBJ2-1, with 9 bases aligning to TRBD2. The V segment lost 5 bases and the J segment 0 bases; nucleotides outside the gene matches: 5. The CDR3 spans 16 residues. The germline CDR1 and CDR2 sequences are SNHLY and FYNNEI. The CDR3 nucleotides read TGTGCCAGCAGTACAGTTAGCGGGAGCTCCTACAATGAGCAGTTCTTC. Protein sequence: CASSTVSGSSYNEQFF.

This sequence joins TRBV11-2 and TRBJ1-1; D is uncertain. The CDR3 has 12 residues. V dropped 8 bases and J dropped 1 base, with 8 bases sitting between them. Per germline, CDR1 SGHAT and CDR2 FQNNGV. The CDR3 region is CASRTTNTEAFF. CDR3 DNA sequence: TGTGCCAGCCGAACAACGAACACTGAAGCTTTCTTT. Combining the CDR3 with reference TRBV11-2 and TRBJ1-1 gives the whole variable domain EAGVAQSPRYKIIEKRQSVAFWCNPISGHATLYWYQQILGQGPKLLIQFQNNGVVDDSQLPKDRFSAERLKGVDSTLKIQPAKLEDSAVYLCASRTTNTEAFFGQGTRLTVV.

The genes are TRBV28 and TRBJ1-5; 9 nucleotides agree with TRBD1. Germline lookup yields CDR1 MDHEN and CDR2 SYDVKM. The CDR3 consists of 16 residues. After removal of 2 bases from V and 2 bases from J, the junction contained 4 bases not matched to a gene. CDR3 nucleotide sequence: TGTGCCAGCAGTTTACGGACAGGGGTGGGCAATCAGCCCCAGCATTTT. Its protein is CASSLRTGVGNQPQHF. Using reference TRBV28 and TRBJ1-5 for the parts outside the CDR3, the full variable domain is DVKVTQSSRYLVKRTGEKVFLECVQDMDHENMFWYRQDPGLGLRLIYFSYDVKMKEKGDIPEGYSVSREKKERFSLILESASTNQTSMYLCASSLRTGVGNQPQHFGDGTRLSIL.

The chain links TRBV5-6 to TRBJ1-1, with a weak D call TRBD1 (5 bases). CDR1 and CDR2 from the germline V gene are SGHDT and YYEEEE. The CDR3 covers 16 residues. Trimming removed 4 bases at V and 0 bases at J, with 16 bases between. The CDR3 loop reads CASSLDSQAMNTEAFF. The CDR3 DNA reads TGTGCCAGCAGCCTTGACAGCCAAGCCATGAACACTGAAGCTTTCTTT.